These T cell receptor beta chains were read from a single sample in a study of cytomegalovirus exposure and HLA in healthy donors. The assay was immunoSEQ multiplex PCR, and TCRdb's table has in-frame clones only and misses some. The data show 60,000 to 75,000 clones, 90% to 97% seen once. The specimen was PBMCs. The source of these receptors is a man aged 18 to 29 in good health and CMV-seronegative. Each CDR3 is given with its conserved first and last residue. D genes are given only for firm matches. Part of the rows lack a size; the others show once, few, many or a class for expanded clones.

cdr3_length d_call j_call v_call clone_size cdr3_aa cdr3_nt
13 TRBD1 TRBJ2-5 TRBV27 . CASSGTGIETQYF TGTGCCAGCAGCGGGACAGGGATAGAGACCCAGTACTTC
17 TRBD2 TRBJ2-2 TRBV7-7 . CASSPGLAGVSTGELFF TGTGCTAGCAGCCCCGGACTAGCGGGAGTATCCACCGGGGAGCTGTTTTTT
16 TRBD2 TRBJ2-1 TRBV11-2 . CASRGKPGLAVEEQFF TGTGCCAGCAGGGGGAAACCGGGACTAGCGGTCGAGGAGCAGTTCTTC
18 TRBD2 TRBJ2-7 TRBV30 once CAWSRGLAGGPLSYEQYF TGTGCCTGGAGTAGGGGACTAGCGGGAGGGCCTTTGTCCTACGAGCAGTACTTC
15 . TRBJ1-1 TRBV4-1 few CASSQDGRGNTEAFF TGCGCCAGCAGCCAAGATGGGAGGGGGAACACTGAAGCTTTCTTT
14 . TRBJ2-3 TRBV6-4 . CASSGDGATDTQYF TGTGCCAGCAGTGGGGATGGGGCCACAGATACGCAGTATTTT
20 . TRBJ2-7 TRBV21-1 . CASSDSRLGGGQGAHGEQYF TGTGCCAGCAGCGATAGTAGACTCGGTGGAGGACAGGGGGCGCACGGCGAGCAGTACTTC
14 TRBD1 TRBJ2-5 TRBV7-6 . CASSLEWDRGTQYF TGTGCCAGCAGCTTAGAGTGGGACAGGGGAACCCAGTACTTC
14 TRBD1 TRBJ1-2 TRBV28 . CASRIGGANYGYTF TGTGCCAGCAGGATAGGGGGCGCAAACTATGGCTACACCTTC
17 TRBD1 TRBJ2-5 TRBV7-9 . CASSLGSSGDRGETQYF TGTGCCAGCAGCTTAGGTTCTTCGGGGGACAGGGGGGAGACCCAGTACTTC
12 . TRBJ2-3 TRBV11-2 once CASSTLENTQYF TGTGCCAGCAGCACACTAGAAAATACGCAGTATTTT
15 TRBD2 TRBJ2-7 TRBV7-2 . CASSPSSGSAYEQYF TGTGCCAGCAGCCCCTCTAGCGGGAGTGCCTACGAGCAGTACTTC
13 . TRBJ1-2 TRBV11-2 . CASSPPGGGGYTF TGTGCCAGCAGCCCGCCGGGTGGGGGGGGCTACACCTTC
11 . TRBJ1-3 TRBV29-1 . CSVASGDTIYF TGCAGCGTAGCGAGCGGGGACACCATATATTTT
14 TRBD1 TRBJ1-3 TRBV27 . CASSFQGAGNTIYF TGTGCCAGCAGTTTCCAGGGGGCTGGAAACACCATATATTTT
17 TRBD2 TRBJ2-1 TRBV27 . CASSSTPGGSTHNEQFF TGTGCCAGCAGTTCGACTCCTGGCGGGAGTACCCACAATGAGCAGTTCTTC
16 . TRBJ2-3 TRBV11-2 . CASSLGRSRGTDTQYF TGTGCCAGCAGCTTAGGAAGGAGCCGAGGCACAGATACGCAGTATTTT
17 . TRBJ1-4 TRBV4-1 . CASSQNGEASTNEKLFF TGCGCCAGCAGCCAAAATGGAGAGGCCTCAACTAATGAAAAACTGTTTTTT
15 TRBD1 TRBJ1-5 TRBV6-5 . CASRQGAYSNQPQHF TGTGCCAGCAGACAGGGGGCGTATAGCAATCAGCCCCAGCATTTT
15 . TRBJ2-6 TRBV19 . CASKNSPFGANVLTF TGTGCCAGTAAAAATTCCCCGTTTGGGGCCAACGTCCTGACTTTC
15 TRBD2 TRBJ2-1 TRBV25-1 . CASEDVAGAGYEQFF TGTGCCAGCGAGGACGTAGCGGGAGCGGGTTATGAGCAGTTCTTC
16 TRBD1 TRBJ1-2 TRBV27 . CASCCTTGGVYYGYTF TGTGCCAGCTGCTGTACGACAGGGGGCGTATATTATGGCTACACCTTC
16 . TRBJ2-3 TRBV28 . CASSPRRQSSTDTQYF TGTGCCAGCAGTCCCCGCCGACAGTCTAGCACAGATACGCAGTATTTT
14 . TRBJ2-1 TRBV11-3 . CASSPEGAYNEQFF TGTGCCAGCAGCCCCGAGGGCGCCTACAATGAGCAGTTCTTC
16 TRBD2 TRBJ2-2 TRBV28 . CASRHGLAGNTGELFF TGTGCCAGCAGACACGGACTAGCGGGAAACACCGGGGAGCTGTTTTTT
19 . TRBJ1-5 TRBV4-1 . CASSQGLRRGPDSNQPQHF TGCGCCAGCAGCCAAGGACTAAGGAGGGGACCGGATAGCAATCAGCCCCAGCATTTT
13 . TRBJ1-1 TRBV6-5 . CASKAGLNTEAFF TGTGCCAGCAAGGCGGGTCTGAACACTGAAGCTTTCTTT
14 . TRBJ2-6 TRBV11-3 . CASSHRDGANVLTF TGTGCCAGCAGCCACAGGGATGGGGCCAACGTCCTGACTTTC
16 . TRBJ2-1 TRBV4-2 . CASSQDGSGSYNEQFF TGTGCCAGCAGCCAAGATGGGTCGGGCTCCTACAATGAGCAGTTCTTC
14 TRBD1 TRBJ2-4 TRBV2 . CASRYGQGRNIQYF TGTGCCAGCAGGTACGGACAGGGCAGGAACATTCAGTACTTC
15 . TRBJ2-3 TRBV6-6 . CASSFGLPGGDTQYF TGTGCCAGCAGTTTCGGGCTGCCCGGAGGGGATACGCAGTATTTT
13 . TRBJ1-2 TRBV4-3 . CASSPAGRYGYTF TGCGCCAGCAGCCCAGCAGGGAGGTATGGCTACACCTTC
14 TRBD2 TRBJ2-1 TRBV19 . CASTAGGPSYEQFF TGTGCTTCAACCGCGGGAGGGCCATCCTATGAGCAGTTCTTC
16 . TRBJ2-7 TRBV27 . CASSLSGWAGANEQYF TGTGCCAGCAGTTTATCCGGGTGGGCAGGGGCAAACGAGCAGTACTTC
15 . TRBJ2-7 TRBV5-4 . CASSAKGGRPSEQYF TGTGCCAGCAGCGCGAAGGGGGGGAGGCCCTCCGAGCAGTACTTC
16 TRBD1 TRBJ1-5 TRBV9 . CASSPGGLNGNQPQHF TGTGCCAGCAGCCCAGGGGGATTGAATGGCAATCAGCCCCAGCATTTT
14 . TRBJ1-5 TRBV30 . CAWSFGQGASAEHF .
14 TRBD2 TRBJ2-5 TRBV2 . CASSGSGRPETQYF TGTGCCAGCAGTGGTAGCGGGAGGCCAGAGACCCAGTACTTC
13 TRBD2 TRBJ2-3 TRBV5-4 . CASSFLAGDTQYF TGTGCCAGCAGCTTCCTAGCGGGGGATACGCAGTATTTT
16 . TRBJ2-3 TRBV7-6 . CASSLPLSGNTDTQYF TGTGCCAGCAGCTTACCCCTTAGCGGAAACACAGATACGCAGTATTTT
16 . TRBJ2-1 TRBV7-9 . CASSLDGGSVVNEQFF TGTGCCAGCAGCTTAGATGGGGGGTCCGTCGTCAATGAGCAGTTCTTC
14 . TRBJ2-1 TRBV7-9 . CASSDPDTYNEQFF TGTGCCAGCAGCGACCCGGACACCTACAATGAGCAGTTCTTC
14 TRBD1 TRBJ2-7 TRBV28 . CASSMGQGGSEQYF TGTGCCAGCAGTATGGGACAGGGGGGCTCCGAGCAGTACTTC
16 TRBD2 TRBJ2-1 TRBV7-9 once CASSPPAGVSYNEQFF TGTGCCAGCAGCCCTCCAGCGGGAGTGTCCTACAATGAGCAGTTCTTC
15 . TRBJ2-2 TRBV4-2 once CASSRTSLGLGELFF TGTGCCAGCAGCCGCACCTCCTTGGGGCTCGGGGAGCTGTTTTTT
14 . TRBJ2-1 TRBV27 . CASSLGGSYNEQFF TGTGCCAGCAGTTTGGGGGGTTCCTACAATGAGCAGTTCTTC
18 TRBD2 TRBJ2-1 TRBV11-2 . CASSLDRLALKPYNEQFF TGTGCCAGCAGCTTAGACCGACTAGCGCTTAAACCTTACAATGAGCAGTTCTTC
16 . TRBJ2-2 TRBV28 . CASSYSGSWSPGELFF TGTGCCAGCAGTTATTCGGGGTCGTGGTCACCCGGGGAGCTGTTTTTT